This TCR beta chain is from a study of OX40 agonist ivuxolimab in advanced cancers. Study-wide results and limits: In a subset of nonresponders, normalized T-cell clonal expansion was also low. Blood T cells, both CD4+ and CD8+, expanded clonally by week 6 at 0.1 to 3.0 mg/kg. CD8+ T cells showed, on average, more clonal expansion than CD4+ cells.

The junction had 2 bases not matched to a gene; V was cut back by 4 bases and J by 4 bases. CDR1 is SGHRS, CDR2 YFSETQ, per germline. There are 13 residues in the CDR3. Sequencing used immunoSEQ multiplex PCR; TCRdb keeps in-frame clones, though not all of them. The data hold 72,000 or so clones, with approximately 86% observed a single time. On this clone: Its antigen remains unidentified.

V is TRBV5-1 and J is TRBJ2-3; TRBD2 aligns across 8 bases. The sequences come from CD4+ or CD8+ T cells sorted from blood, collected in a trial of the OX40 agonist ivuxolimab. This clonotype originated in an adult with an advanced solid tumor such as melanoma, head and neck, liver or kidney cancer. The CDR3 loop reads CASSLGLADTQYF. The CDR3, as DNA: TGCGCCAGCAGCCTGGGACTAGCAGATACGCAGTATTTT.